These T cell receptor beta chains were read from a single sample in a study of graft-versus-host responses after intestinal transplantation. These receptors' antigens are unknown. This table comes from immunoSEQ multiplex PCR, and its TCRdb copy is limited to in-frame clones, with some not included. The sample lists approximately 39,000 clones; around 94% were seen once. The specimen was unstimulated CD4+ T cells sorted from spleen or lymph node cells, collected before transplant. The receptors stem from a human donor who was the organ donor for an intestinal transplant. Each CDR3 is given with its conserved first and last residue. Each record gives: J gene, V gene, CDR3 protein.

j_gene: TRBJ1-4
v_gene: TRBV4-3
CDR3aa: CASSQDPGGFEKLFF

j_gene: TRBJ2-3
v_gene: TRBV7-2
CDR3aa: CASSKPGLAGVITDTQYF

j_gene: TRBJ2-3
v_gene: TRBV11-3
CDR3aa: CASSSDTGHTQYF

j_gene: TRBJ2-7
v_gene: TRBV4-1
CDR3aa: CASSQEAGEQYF

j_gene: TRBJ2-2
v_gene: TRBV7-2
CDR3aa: CASSLFWTGNTGELFF

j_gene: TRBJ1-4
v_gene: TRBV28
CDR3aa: CASSRTGANEKLFF

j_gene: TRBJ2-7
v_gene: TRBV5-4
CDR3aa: CASSLGGQVSYEQYF

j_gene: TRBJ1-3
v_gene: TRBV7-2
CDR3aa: CASSLGIRNTIYF

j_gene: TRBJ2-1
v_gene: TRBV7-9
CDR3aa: CASSLTAGEQFF

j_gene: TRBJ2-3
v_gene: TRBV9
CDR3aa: CASSVGGTDTQYF

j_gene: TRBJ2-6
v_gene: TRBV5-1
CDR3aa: CASSGGAGANVLTF

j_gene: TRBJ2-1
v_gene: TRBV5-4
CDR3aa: CASSRGGANEQFF

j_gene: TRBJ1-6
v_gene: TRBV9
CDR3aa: CASSATGGRMSSPLHF

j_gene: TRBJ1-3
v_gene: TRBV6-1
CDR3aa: CASSELWGGSGNTIYF

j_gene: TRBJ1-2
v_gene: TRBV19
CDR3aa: CASRRREEENGYTF

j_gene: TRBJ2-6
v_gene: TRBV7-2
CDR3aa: CASSRQRGANVLTF

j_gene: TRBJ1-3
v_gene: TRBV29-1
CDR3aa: CSVEVGLVYSGNTIYF

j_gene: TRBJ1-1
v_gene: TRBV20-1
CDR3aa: CSASNTEAFF

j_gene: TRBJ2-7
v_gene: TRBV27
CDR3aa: CASSLLASGNYEQYF

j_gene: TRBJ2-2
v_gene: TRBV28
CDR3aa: CASSYVMGGAGELFF

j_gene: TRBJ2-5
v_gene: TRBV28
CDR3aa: CASSLSGYETQYF

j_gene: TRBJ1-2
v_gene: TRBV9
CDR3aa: CASSHPGGYTF

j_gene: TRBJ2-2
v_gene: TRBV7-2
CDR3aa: CASTPRTPNTGELFF

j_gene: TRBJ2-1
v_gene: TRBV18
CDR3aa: CASSPQGTSGFNEQFF

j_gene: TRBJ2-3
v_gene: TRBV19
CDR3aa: CASSIGTSSTDTQYF

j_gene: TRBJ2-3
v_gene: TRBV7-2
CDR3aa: CASSPNGWGTDTQYF

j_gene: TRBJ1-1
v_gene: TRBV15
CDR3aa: CATSSDRFSAFF

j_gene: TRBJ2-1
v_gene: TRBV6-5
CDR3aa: CASSSSGGAYEQFF

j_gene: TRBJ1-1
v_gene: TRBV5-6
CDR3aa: CASSLDEWVHNTEAFF

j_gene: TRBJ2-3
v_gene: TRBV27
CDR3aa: CASRPLGAKGTDTQYF

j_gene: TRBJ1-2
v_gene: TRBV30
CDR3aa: CAISGGESYGYTF

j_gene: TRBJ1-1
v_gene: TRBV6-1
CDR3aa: CASGDTEAFF

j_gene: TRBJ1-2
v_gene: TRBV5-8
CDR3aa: CASSPGYYGYTF

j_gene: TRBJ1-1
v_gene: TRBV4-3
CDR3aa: CASSRIHTRAAIFF

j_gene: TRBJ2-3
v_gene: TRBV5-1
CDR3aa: CASSWRAGDTQYF

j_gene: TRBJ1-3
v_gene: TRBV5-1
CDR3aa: CASSLEGSGNTIYF

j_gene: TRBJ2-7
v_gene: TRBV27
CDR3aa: CASSLFREGEQYF

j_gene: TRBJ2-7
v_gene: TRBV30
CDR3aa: CAWAPDGDPYEQYF

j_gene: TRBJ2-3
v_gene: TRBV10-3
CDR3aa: CAISEGIAGGGGTDTQYF

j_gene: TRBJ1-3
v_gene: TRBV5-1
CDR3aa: CASSLGGTGNTIYF

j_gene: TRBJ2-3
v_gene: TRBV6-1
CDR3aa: CASVLTGPDTQYF

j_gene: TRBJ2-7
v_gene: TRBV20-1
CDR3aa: CSARQNYEQYF

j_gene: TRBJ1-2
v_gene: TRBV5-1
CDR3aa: CASSLRTGGAEANYGYTF

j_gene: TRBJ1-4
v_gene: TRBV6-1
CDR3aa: CASSEGGGSNEKLFF

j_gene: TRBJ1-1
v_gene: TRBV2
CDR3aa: CASSEGQRYTEAFF

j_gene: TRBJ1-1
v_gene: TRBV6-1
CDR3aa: CASSENQVNTEAFF

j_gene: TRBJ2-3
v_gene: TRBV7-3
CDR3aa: CASSPRGSGGARSTDTQYF

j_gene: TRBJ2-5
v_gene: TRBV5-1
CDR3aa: CASSPGLADETQYF

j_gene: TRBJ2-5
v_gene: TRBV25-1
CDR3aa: CASTPGARGVGETQYF

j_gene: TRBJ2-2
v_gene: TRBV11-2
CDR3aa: CASSRLGAANTGELFF

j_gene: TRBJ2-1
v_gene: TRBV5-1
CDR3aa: CASRPAGGSYNEQFF